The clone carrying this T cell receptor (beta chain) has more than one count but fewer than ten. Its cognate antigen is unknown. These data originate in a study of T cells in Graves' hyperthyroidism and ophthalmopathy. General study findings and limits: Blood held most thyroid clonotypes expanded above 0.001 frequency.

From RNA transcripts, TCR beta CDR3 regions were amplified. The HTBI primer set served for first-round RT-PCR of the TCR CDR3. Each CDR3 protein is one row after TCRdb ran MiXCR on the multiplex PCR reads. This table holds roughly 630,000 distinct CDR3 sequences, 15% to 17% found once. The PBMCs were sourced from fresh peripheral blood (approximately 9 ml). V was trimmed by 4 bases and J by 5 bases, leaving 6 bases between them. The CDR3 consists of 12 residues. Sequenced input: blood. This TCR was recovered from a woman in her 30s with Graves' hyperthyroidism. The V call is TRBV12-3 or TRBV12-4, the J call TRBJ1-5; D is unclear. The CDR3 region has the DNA TGTGCCAGCAGTTATAATGATCAGCCCCAGCATTTT. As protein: CASSYNDQPQHF.